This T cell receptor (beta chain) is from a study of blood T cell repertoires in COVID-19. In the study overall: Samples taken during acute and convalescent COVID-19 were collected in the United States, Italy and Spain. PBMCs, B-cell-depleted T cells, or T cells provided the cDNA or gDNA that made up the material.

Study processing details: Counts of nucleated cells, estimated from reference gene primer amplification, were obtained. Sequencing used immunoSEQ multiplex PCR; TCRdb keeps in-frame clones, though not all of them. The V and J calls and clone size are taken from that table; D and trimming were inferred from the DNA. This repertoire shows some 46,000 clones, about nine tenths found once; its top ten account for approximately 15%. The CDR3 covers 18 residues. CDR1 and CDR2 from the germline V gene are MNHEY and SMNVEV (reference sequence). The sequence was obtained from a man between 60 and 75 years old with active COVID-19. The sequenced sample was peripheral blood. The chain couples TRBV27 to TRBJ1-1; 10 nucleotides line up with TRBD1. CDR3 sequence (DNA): TGTGCGAGCTGCGACTATGTATCCGGGACAGGGGTGAACACTGAAGCTTTCTTT. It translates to CASCDYVSGTGVNTEAFF.